This TCR beta chain was retrieved from a study of cytomegalovirus exposure and HLA in healthy donors (dated by TCRdb to 2017 to 2019). For the wider study: An earlier analysis of fewer than 750 of the donors reported 250 to 300 Gb of sequence data and roughly 120 million unique TCR beta sequences obtained from some 200 million T cells. An early release covering roughly 600 HLA-typed donors comprised about 290 gigabases of sequencing data and approximately 80 million unique TCR sequences. Of the 300 to 500 genotyped donors, 81% were placed in the genetic ancestry cluster associated with self-reported Caucasian donors. The study aimed to test whether signatures of past pathogen exposure could be identified by cataloging public T cell receptors. Using immunosequencing, the study profiled T cell repertoires from 500 to 800 subjects and related those repertoires to cytomegalovirus serostatus. A separate validation cohort of approximately 120 different subjects was used in addition to the approximately 670-subject first cohort. High-throughput TCR immunosequencing, statistical association of individual TCRs with disease status, and machine learning were combined to predict cytomegalovirus infection status. A later analysis re-examined previously published TCR beta repertoires from about 700 donors and added high-resolution HLA genotyping to investigate patterns of TCR occurrence. Rather than using new phenotypic data, the later analysis identified candidate immune exposures from TCR beta sequences and from how often those sequences occurred across donors. An earlier analysis of approximately 640 of the donors applied high-throughput TCR beta sequencing to assess whether each TCR beta V gene segment acted as functional or pseudogenic. Donor age, sex, ethnicity and CMV serostatus were compiled alongside the repertoire data. In a later genetic analysis, genome-wide SNP genotypes for about three fifths of the 666 donors were used, and that subset was treated as a discovery cohort. All discovery cohort repertoires had been generated on a single sequencing platform. Class I and class II HLA loci were covered by the typing at four-digit resolution. Typing coverage differed by locus: A, B, C, DRB1 and DQB1 were typed in about 620-640 donors, DQA1 in 500 to 550, DPA1 in 600 to 610, and DPB1 in just under 490. Five DR-DQ haplotypes were treated as single units for association and clustering because of strong linkage in the cohort. On average, roughly 250,000 unique TCR beta nucleotide sequences were sequenced per donor among some 430 genotyped donors of the cohort, with roughly 19% of those sequences being non-productive.

Regarding this clone: Its antigen specificity is not known. Per-nucleotide qualities are absent, and no much larger clonotype sits a single base away.

On the study overall, not on this receptor specifically: It was suggested by the authors that the approach could potentially be generalized to other disease states and immunological phenotypes. A later analysis found that TCR association rates varied across HLA loci, with DRB1 alleles showing the most associated TCRs and HLA-C alleles the fewest. Strong co-occurrence of HLA alleles, especially DR and DQ, made assigning TCR associations to individual alleles difficult. Correlated functional status among segregating V segments might reflect linkage disequilibrium, but an unknown experimental factor could not be ruled out. Three of the identified cytomegalovirus-associated TCR beta chains were confirmed in vitro to be specific for cytomegalovirus antigens. A further reported finding was that TCR beta sequences accurately predicted the HLA-A and HLA-B alleles for most subjects in the first cohort. The only immune exposure information available for the cohort was CMV serostatus. Because counts were too low, some 17 rarely observed V segments, including chromosome 9 orphons, were excluded from the earlier analysis of 587 of the donors. HLA typing was unavailable for some donors at each locus, so association tests used only the typed subset. The study gave a list of about 150 TCR beta chains associated with cytomegalovirus. An association between a missense DCLRE1C variant and V-gene and J-gene trimming of TCR beta chains was found in a later genetic analysis and replicated in an independent cohort. According to a later analysis, parvovirus B19, influenza, CMV and Epstein-Barr virus appeared linked to several top co-occurrence clusters. A group of highly shared sequence variants was considered likely to be a technical artifact of the sequencing pipeline. The 87-base-pair reads could not distinguish some IMGT-functional V segments, including TRBV6-2 and TRBV6-3, so those segments were excluded. Specific HLA alleles were associated with over 15,000 TCR beta sequences at a false discovery rate of 0.05 in a later analysis. Cytomegalovirus status was reported to be diagnosed by the classifier with high specificity and sensitivity in both the original and validation cohorts. In an earlier analysis of about 600 of the donors, most TCR beta V segments appeared in productive rearrangements about 87% or about 30% of the time, broadly matching IMGT annotations. Across donors, most TCR sequences were observed very rarely, whereas some public TCRs were present in many individuals. According to a later genetic analysis, donors in an Asian-associated ancestry cluster had fewer N-insertions in productive TCRs than the approximately 710-donor mean. Sequencing depth was assumed to be roughly uniform across donors in the presence/absence analyses, though that assumption may not hold. This cohort had only TCR beta chains sequenced, and the lack of alpha or paired-chain data limited which features could be detected. In a later analysis, HLA-associated TCR beta chains showed more clonal expansion and lower generation probabilities than non-associated chains that were equally common. A later analysis found that most CMV-associated TCR beta chains appeared HLA-restricted, with HLA associations seemingly driven largely by CMV exposure.

The cohort comprised fewer than 750 healthy bone marrow donors. At the time of sampling, every cohort member was nominally healthy, though immune exposures that went unrecorded were likely present. The donor was CMV seronegative and was included in the group of over 300 seronegative cohort members. Each donor provided a peripheral blood sample, and peripheral blood mononuclear cells were used for TCR beta sequencing. Genomic DNA was extracted from the blood cell samples with the Qiagen DNeasy Blood Extraction Kit. The method behind the library was the immunoSEQ multiplex PCR assay. A mixture of 60 forward primers for TCR Vbeta segments and 13 reverse primers for TCR Jbeta segments was used in the multiplex PCR. Amplification of the CDR3 region of rearranged TCR beta genes was performed with a multiplex PCR assay on genomic DNA. The Illumina HiSeq System was used to sequence the amplified TCR beta libraries as 87-base-pair reads. Concerning the study's data processing: In a later analysis, 70 million to 95 million unique TCR beta chains were counted across the approximately 670 repertoires, and some 10 million of these chains were shared by at least two donors. Raw reads were error-corrected and collapsed into unique sequences with a nearest-neighbor algorithm that merged closely related sequences to remove PCR and sequencing errors. To assign V, D and J gene segments, CDR3 sequences were aligned to IMGT reference sequences. For a sequence to be retained, a match of at least six nucleotides to both a V gene segment and a J gene segment was required. Rearrangements were called productive when the CDR3 lacked stop codons and stayed in frame with V and J; all others were non-productive. CDR3 was defined by IMGT convention, running from the second conserved V-encoded cysteine to the conserved J-encoded phenylalanine. Sequences without an unambiguous match to a single V gene segment were excluded from the earlier analysis of several hundred of the donors. In an earlier analysis of a few hundred of the donors, V segments were called functional above 56.7% productive rearrangements and were called segregating when the between-donor standard deviation exceeded 5%. A statistical classification framework was built to diagnose cytomegalovirus status from the catalog of TCR beta chain sequences. In a later analysis, V and J genes were assigned by comparing TCR nucleotide sequences against IMGT/GENE-DB human TR gene sequences. Using the TCRdist pipeline, a later analysis assigned CDR3 sequences along with most-parsimonious VDJ recombination scenarios. A later analysis defined each TCR beta chain by its CDR3 amino acid sequence plus V-gene family, and excluded reads lacking a unique V-gene family. In a later analysis, approximately 590 highly shared, low-generation-probability nucleotide sequences were removed to address suspected cross-contamination and a sequencing artifact. A later analysis calculated a clonal expansion index for each public chain from normalized within-repertoire ranks of inferred template counts. A later analysis computed generation probabilities with a VDJ recombination model fitted to out-of-frame rearrangements, and checked the results against IGoR. In a later analysis, hypergeometric tests were used to score TCR-TCR, TCR-HLA and TCR-CMV co-occurrence, with a repertoire-size bias correction applied to TCR pairs. False discovery rates were estimated in a later analysis by permuting HLA or CMV assignments 20 times. A later analysis grouped co-occurring TCRs with DBSCAN, adding TCRdist sequence similarity when clustering within HLA-allele-positive subsets. For co-occurrence clustering, repertoires with fewer than 30,000 or more than 120,000 public chains were excluded, along with a handful of repertoires with anomalous nucleotide sharing. TCRdb mirrors the immuneACCESS table, restricted to in-frame sequences. Some clones are absent from its copies; in checked studies, under half trace to an unresolved V gene, and the reason for the others is unknown. V, J and clone size are those of that table, while D and trimming were read from the DNA. Present in this sample are fewer than 250,000 clones, about 80% of which were seen just once. The ten largest clones capture about a sixth of the sample.

V is clipped by 4 bases and J by 0 bases, and the sequence between their germline boundaries is 10 bases long. There are 15 amino acids in the CDR3, from cysteine to phenylalanine inclusive. Of the read, only the CDR3 DNA is kept; its 45 bases are in frame from base 1. The germline V gene (reference sequence) yields SEHNR for CDR1 and FQNEAQ for CDR2. This receptor was obtained from a man aged 40-49 years in good health and CMV-seronegative. Material for sequencing was PBMCs. Recombination linked TRBV7-9 to TRBJ2-4; no D gene call is confident. The DNA reads TGTGCCAGCAGCTCTCAAACTTTAGCCAAAAACATTCAGTACTTC. Its coded protein is CASSSQTLAKNIQYF.